A single sample is the source of the 9 T cell receptor beta chains below, sequenced in a study of sequential checkpoint blockade in melanoma. TCRdb's copy holds only in-frame clones and misses some; the assay was immunoSEQ multiplex PCR. The sample shows about 4,000 clones, roughly 25% of them seen only once. Treatment here: randomized to nivolumab then ipilimumab (arm A) or the reverse (arm B). Source: tumor tissue (inferred from file names), taken from a patient given nivolumab and ipilimumab in sequence. Source of these receptors: a human donor with melanoma.

This clone was detected many times. The DNA of the CDR3 is TGTGCCAGCAGCTTAACGATGCCGGGACAGGGGGCAGACGAGCAGTACTTC. Protein sequence: CASSLTMPGQGADEQYF. This sequence joins TRBV11-3 and TRBJ2-7; the match to TRBD1 covers 12 bases. V was pared by 2 bases and J by 5 bases, with 10 bases of the junction left unmatched. Germline CDR1 is SGHNT and CDR2 is YENEEA. This CDR3 comprises 17 residues.

This clone was recorded a few times. This chain's CDR3 is CASSLESGSRIGELFF. The CDR3 DNA reads TGCGCCAGCAGCTTGGAGTCAGGGTCTAGAATCGGGGAGCTGTTTTTT. The chain uses TRBV5-1 and TRBJ2-2, with D perhaps TRBD1 (5 bases). V gave up 0 bases and J gave up 7 bases, with 16 bases separating them. Germline CDR1 is SGHRS and CDR2 is YFSETQ. The CDR3 is made up of 16 amino acids.

This clone was seen a few times. At one of its ends the junction is not consistent with the germline gene, which may arise from a read error. The chain uses TRBV6-8 and TRBJ1-1, with no clear D. The CDR3 loop spans 15 amino acids. Germline CDR1 and CDR2: MNHGY and SAAAGT. CDR3 region: CASSDSRRQNTEAFF. The DNA for the CDR3 is TGTGCCAGCAGTGACTCGAGGAGGCAGAACACTGAAGCTTTCTTT.

This clone has just a few counts. V and J are TRBV7-1 and TRBJ2-7; tentatively, D is TRBD2 (5 bases). TRBV7-1 is an ORF; its function is uncertain. V lost 4 bases and J lost 4, with 11 bases in between. The CDR3 contains 13 residues. CDR3 amino acids: CASSLAPPYEQYF. For the CDR3, the DNA is TGTGCCAGCAGCTTAGCGCCACCTTACGAGCAGTACTTC.

This clone turned up a few times. This chain connects TRBV9 to TRBJ1-1; 9 nucleotides align to TRBD1. The junction had 7 bases not matched to a gene; V was cut back by 2 bases and J by 5 bases. Germline V gene data show CDR1 as SGDLS and CDR2 as YYNGEE. The CDR3 extends over 15 amino acids. The CDR3 loop is CASSVGQGILTEAFF. CDR3 sequence (DNA): TGTGCCAGCAGCGTGGGACAGGGAATTTTGACTGAAGCTTTCTTT. Combining the CDR3 with reference TRBV9 and TRBJ1-1 gives the whole variable domain DSGVTQTPKHLITATGQRVTLRCSPRSGDLSVYWYQQSLDQGLQFLIQYYNGEERAKGNILERFSAQQFPDLHSELNLSSLELGDSALYFCASSVGQGILTEAFFGQGTRLTVV.

The chain is built from TRBV29-1 and TRBJ1-2, with D possibly TRBD1 on 6 matching bases. The CDR3 loop spans 15 amino acids. Trimming removed 7 bases at V and 8 bases at J, with 26 bases between. Germline CDR1 reads SQVTM; CDR2 reads ANQGSEA. DNA for the CDR3: TGCAGCGCCGCTCCCAGGGGCTCGGTTTCGGGAGGCTACACCTTC. It codes for CSAAPRGSVSGGYTF.

This clone is deemed medium-sized (0.01 to 0.1%). The chain is built from TRBV11-3 and TRBJ2-3; D might be TRBD2 (5 bases). V was pared by 5 bases and J by 0 bases, with 15 bases between. This CDR3 is built from 16 residues. Germline values: CDR1 SGHNT, CDR2 YENEEA. In DNA form, the CDR3 reads TGTGCCAGCAGCGGAGGCGGAAGACTTAGCACAGATACGCAGTATTTT. Protein product: CASSGGGRLSTDTQYF.

This clone is termed medium-sized (0.01 to 0.1%). The CDR3 sequence: CASSLGRGTNTGELFF. The CDR3 DNA reads as TGTGCCAGCAGCTTAGGGCGGGGCACTAACACCGGGGAGCTGTTTTTT. V and J are TRBV11-3 and TRBJ2-2; weak D call: TRBD2 (6 bases). The V end was cut by 1 base, the J end by 2 bases, with 11 bases between. CDR3 length: 16 residues. Per germline, CDR1 SGHNT and CDR2 YENEEA.

There are a few counts of this clone. The rearrangement uses TRBV6-8 and TRBJ1-4; D is uncertain. V lost 2 bases and J 10 bases, leaving 11 bases between the germline ends. The CDR3 contains 13 residues. Germline CDR1 MNHGY, CDR2 SAAAGT. CDR3 DNA: TGTGCCAGCAGTTACGGCCCAGGTGGAAAACTGTTTTTT. It translates to CASSYGPGGKLFF.